This T cell receptor beta chain is from a study of T cell repertoires and HLA-DP antigens. Overall study results and limits: Clones undetected before culture averaged approximately 34% against one allele and roughly 53% against the other.

J gave up 2 bases and V 5 bases, and 11 bases lay outside the gene matches. Germline assignment: CDR1 SGHTA and CDR2 FQGNSA. The CDR3 loop spans 17 amino acids. Assay: immunoSEQ multiplex PCR; the TCRdb copy retains only in-frame clones and omits some. The repertoire holds 1,500 to 2,000 clones, 76% seen once, with around three fifths in the top ten. After about 16 days' expansion, CD4+ cells were restimulated approximately 22 h with HeLa expressing allogeneic DPB1. Cells were stimulated with HeLa cells transduced with HLA-DPA1/DPB1, HLA-DM, invariant chain and CD80. Negative selection yielded untouched CD4+ T cells of average approximately 98% purity.

Sequenced sample: CD137- CD4+ T cells from cultured PBMCs. The chain has TRBV7-2 and TRBJ2-7, with 11 bases aligning to TRBD2. The TCR was taken from a man in his fifties in good health and CMV-seronegative. Written as DNA, the CDR3 is TGTGCCAGCAGCCTCATCCGGGGACTAGCGGATCCCTACGAGCAGTACTTC. Its translation is CASSLIRGLADPYEQYF.